A single sample is the source of the 3 T cell receptor beta chains below, sequenced in a study of cytomegalovirus exposure and HLA in healthy donors. Use of 60 Vbeta and 13 Jbeta primers characterized the PCR. Profiled with immunoSEQ multiplex PCR; TCRdb holds only in-frame clones, not every one. The profile shows about 130,000 clones, over 70% of them singletons. The specimen was PBMCs. The origin of the receptors is a man aged 18 to 30 in good health and CMV-seropositive.

The V call is TRBV2, the J call TRBJ1-3; 7 bases are a match to TRBD1. The germline gives CDR1 SNHLY, CDR2 FYNNEI. The CDR3 has 16 amino acids. V dropped 6 bases and J dropped 0; count of bases not matched to a gene: 8. This chain's CDR3 is CASRTGTGSSGNTIYF. The CDR3 DNA reads TGTGCCAGCAGGACAGGGACCGGTTCCTCTGGAAACACCATATATTTT. Full variable domain (missing parts from reference TRBV2 and TRBJ1-3): EPEVTQTPSHQVTQMGQEVILRCVPISNHLYFYWYRQILGQKVEFLVSFYNNEISEKSEIFDDQFSVERPDGSNFTLKIRSTKLEDSAMYFCASRTGTGSSGNTIYFGEGSWLTVV.

The chain joins TRBV6-1 to TRBJ1-2; 8 bases agree with TRBD1. The CDR3 has 14 residues. Germline CDR1 and CDR2: MNHNS and SASEGT. Unmatched junction bases numbered 8, after V lost 7 bases and J lost 4 bases. CDR3 region: CASISTGVSYGYTF. DNA of the CDR3: TGTGCCAGCATCTCGACAGGGGTGAGCTATGGCTACACCTTC.

The V and J genes are TRBV4-3 and TRBJ2-1, with 13 bases matching TRBD2. Germline V lookup: CDR1 LGHNA, CDR2 YSLEER. The CDR3 consists of 16 residues. V lost 0 bases to trimming and J lost 10 bases; unmatched junction nucleotides: 6. Here the CDR3 reads CASSQDGTSGTGEQFF. DNA of the CDR3: TGCGCCAGCAGCCAAGATGGGACTAGCGGGACCGGGGAGCAGTTCTTC.